This entry lists 7 T cell receptor beta chains sequenced from one sample in a study of T cells in Graves' hyperthyroidism and ophthalmopathy. Using RNA transcripts as the source, TCR beta CDR3 regions were amplified. HTBI primers drove first-round RT-PCR of the TCR CDR3. In TCRdb, the multiplex PCR reads were re-called with MiXCR into one record per CDR3 protein. The sample has a few hundred thousand distinct CDR3 sequences, roughly 18% seen once. Sequences were obtained from blood. The origin of the receptors is a man between 18 and 35 years old with Graves' ophthalmopathy.

The CDR3 sequence is CASSLASGGAGKTEAFF. CDR3 nucleotides: TGTGCCAGCAGCTTAGCTAGCGGGGGGGCGGGAAAAACTGAAGCTTTCTTT. The chain has TRBV7-3 and TRBJ1-1, with D maybe TRBD1 (6 bases). CDR1 SGHTA and CDR2 FQGTGA come from the germline V gene. The V gene lost 2 bases and the J gene lost 5 bases, with 21 bases spanning the gap. This CDR3 spans 17 amino acids. Combining the CDR3 with reference TRBV7-3 and TRBJ1-1 gives the whole variable domain GAGVSQTPSNKVTEKGKYVELRCDPISGHTALYWYRQSLGQGPEFLIYFQGTGAADDSGLPNDRFFAVRPEGSVSTLKIQRTERGDSAVYLCASSLASGGAGKTEAFFGQGTRLTVV.

The CDR3 here is CSVPTSGGEQFF. The CDR3 DNA reads as TGCAGCGTACCCACCAGCGGGGGCGAGCAGTTCTTC. This chain connects TRBV29-1 to TRBJ2-1; 8 bases agree with TRBD2. Germline V CDR1 and CDR2: SQVTM, ANQGSEA. The CDR3 loop spans 12 amino acids. Unmatched junction bases numbered 8, after V lost 6 bases and J lost 10 bases.

This clonotype has only a few counts. The chain is built from TRBV3-1 and TRBJ1-2; D is uncertain. Germline V gene lookup returns CDR1 LGHDT and CDR2 YNNKEL (reference sequence). The CDR3 has 17 amino acids. Trimming pared 2 bases from V and 8 bases from J, leaving 24 bases between. The CDR3 loop reads CASSQKWAVARPSGYTF. CDR3 nucleotide sequence: TGTGCCAGCAGCCAAAAATGGGCCGTTGCACGGCCCTCCGGCTACACCTTC.

In its sample, this clonotype was seen many times. V and J are TRBV4-2 and TRBJ2-5; D perhaps matches TRBD1 (8 bases). Trimming pared 3 bases from V and 5 bases from J, leaving 19 bases between. The CDR3 has 16 amino acids. CDR1 is LGHNA and CDR2 is YNFKEQ in the germline V gene. In nucleotides, the CDR3 is TGTGCCAGCAGCCAGGCCGTCGGACAGGGAGGGGAGACCCAGTACTTC. Protein: CASSQAVGQGGETQYF.

The V and J genes are TRBV6-1 and TRBJ1-3, with D possibly TRBD1 on 5 matching bases. V dropped 5 bases and J dropped 4 bases, with 15 bases sitting between them. Looked up from germline, CDR1 is MNHNS and CDR2 is SASEGT. The CDR3 runs to 15 residues. The CDR3 bases are TGTGCCAGCAGTCTTCCCGGGGACGCAGGAAACACCATATATTTT. Amino acids: CASSLPGDAGNTIYF.

This clonotype was found many times. The rearrangement joins TRBV12-3 or TRBV12-4 to TRBJ2-1; TRBD2 aligns across 9 bases. The CDR3 contains 15 residues. With 1 base clipped from V and 9 bases from J, the junction kept 7 bases outside the gene matches. DNA of the CDR3: TGTGCCAGCAGTTTAGGCGGGGGGGCCCTCGGTGAGCAGTTCTTC. Translating gives CASSLGGGALGEQFF.

The CDR3 loop is CASSEELDRGLEAFF. For the CDR3, the DNA is TGTGCCAGCAGTGAAGAGCTGGACAGGGGGCTTGAAGCTTTCTTT. This chain uses TRBV2 with TRBJ1-1, with 11 positions matching TRBD1. Germline assignment: CDR1 SNHLY and CDR2 FYNNEI. V trimming: 1 base; J trimming: 7 bases; junction bases outside the gene matches: 5. The CDR3 runs to 15 residues.